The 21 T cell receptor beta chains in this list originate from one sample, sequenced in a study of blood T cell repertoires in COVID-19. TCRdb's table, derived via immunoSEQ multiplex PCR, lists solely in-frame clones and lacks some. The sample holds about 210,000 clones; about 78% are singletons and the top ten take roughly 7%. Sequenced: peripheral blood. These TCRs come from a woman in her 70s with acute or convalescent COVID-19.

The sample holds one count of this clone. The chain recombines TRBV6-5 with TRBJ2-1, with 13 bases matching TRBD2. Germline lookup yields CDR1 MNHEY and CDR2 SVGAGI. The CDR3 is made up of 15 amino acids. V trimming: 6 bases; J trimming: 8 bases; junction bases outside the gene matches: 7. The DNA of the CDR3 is TGTGCCAGCAGGCAACTAGCGGGGGGGCCCGATGAGCAGTTCTTC. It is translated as CASRQLAGGPDEQFF.

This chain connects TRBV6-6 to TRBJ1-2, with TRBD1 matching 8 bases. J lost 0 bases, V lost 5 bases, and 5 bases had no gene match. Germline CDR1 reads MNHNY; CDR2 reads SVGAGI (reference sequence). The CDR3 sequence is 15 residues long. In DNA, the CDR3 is TGTGCCAGCAGTACACAGGGGGAAGCTAACTATGGCTACACCTTC. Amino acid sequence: CASSTQGEANYGYTF.

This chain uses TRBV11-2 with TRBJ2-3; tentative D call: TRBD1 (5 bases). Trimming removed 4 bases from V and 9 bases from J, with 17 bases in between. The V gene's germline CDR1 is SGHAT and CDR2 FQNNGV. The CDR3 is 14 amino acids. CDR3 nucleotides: TGTGCCAGCAGCTCCGACAGTTTAGGTCGAACGCAGTATTTT. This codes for CASSSDSLGRTQYF.

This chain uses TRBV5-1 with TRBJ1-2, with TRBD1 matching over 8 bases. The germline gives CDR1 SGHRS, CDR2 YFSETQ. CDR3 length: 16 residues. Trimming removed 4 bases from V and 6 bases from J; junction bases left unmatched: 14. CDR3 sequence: CASSLYVSGTGDGYTF. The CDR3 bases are TGCGCCAGCAGCCTCTATGTATCCGGGACAGGAGATGGCTACACCTTC.

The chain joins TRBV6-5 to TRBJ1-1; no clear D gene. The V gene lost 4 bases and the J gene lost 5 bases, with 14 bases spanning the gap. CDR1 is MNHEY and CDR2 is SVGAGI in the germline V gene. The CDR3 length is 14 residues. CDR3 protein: CASSSTTERTEAFF. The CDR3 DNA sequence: TGTGCCAGCAGTTCGACCACAGAGCGGACTGAAGCTTTCTTT.

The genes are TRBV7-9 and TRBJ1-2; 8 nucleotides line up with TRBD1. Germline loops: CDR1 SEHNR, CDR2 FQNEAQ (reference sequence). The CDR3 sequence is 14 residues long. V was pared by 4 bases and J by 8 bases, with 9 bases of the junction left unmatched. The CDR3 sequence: CASSSQTGADGYTF. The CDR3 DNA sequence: TGTGCCAGCAGCTCGCAGACAGGGGCAGACGGCTACACCTTC. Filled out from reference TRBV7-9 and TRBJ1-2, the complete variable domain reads DTGVSQNPRHKITKRGQNVTFRCDPISEHNRLYWYRQTLGQGPEFLTYFQNEAQLEKSRLLSDRFSAERPKGSFSTLEIQRTEQGDSAMYLCASSSQTGADGYTFGSGTRLTVV.

As DNA, the CDR3 is TGTGCCAGCAGCTTACAAGCGGGTGTAGGGCTAGCCCAAGAGACCCAGTACTTC. Encoded protein: CASSLQAGVGLAQETQYF. The chain carries TRBV7-9 and TRBJ2-5; D may be TRBD2 (6 bases). The CDR3 consists of 18 residues. Trimming cost V 2 bases and J 1 base, with 20 bases left between them. Germline V lookup: CDR1 SEHNR, CDR2 FQNEAQ (reference sequence).

The CDR3 protein is CASSPTAGGGTYEQYF. CDR3 DNA sequence: TGTGCCAGCAGCCCCACTGCCGGCGGGGGAACCTACGAGCAGTACTTC. The chain joins TRBV11-3 to TRBJ2-7; the match to TRBD2 covers 7 bases. After removal of 5 bases from V and 2 bases from J, the junction contained 12 bases not matched to a gene. Germline CDR1 and CDR2: SGHNT and YENEEA. This CDR3 has 16 residues.

The CDR3 sequence: CGAQGNTGELFF. The CDR3 bases are TGTGGAGCGCAAGGGAACACCGGGGAGCTGTTTTTT. This chain links TRBV25-1 with TRBJ2-2, with D hard to call. The CDR3 is 12 amino acids. CDR1 and CDR2 from the germline V gene are MGHDK and SYGVNS.

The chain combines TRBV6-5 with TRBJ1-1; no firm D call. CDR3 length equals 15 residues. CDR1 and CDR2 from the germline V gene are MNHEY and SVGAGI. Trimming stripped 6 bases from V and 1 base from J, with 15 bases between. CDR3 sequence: CASSHTNYKNTEAFF. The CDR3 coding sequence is TGTGCCAGCAGCCATACAAATTACAAGAACACTGAAGCTTTCTTT.

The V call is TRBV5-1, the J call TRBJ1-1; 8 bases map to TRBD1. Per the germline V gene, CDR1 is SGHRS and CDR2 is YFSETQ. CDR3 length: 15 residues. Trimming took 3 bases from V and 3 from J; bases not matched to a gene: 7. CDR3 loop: CASSWTGSRDTEAFF. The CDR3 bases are TGCGCCAGCAGCTGGACAGGGAGCAGGGACACTGAAGCTTTCTTT. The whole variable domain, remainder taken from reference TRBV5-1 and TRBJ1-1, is KAGVTQTPRYLIKTRGQQVTLSCSPISGHRSVSWYQQTPGQGLQFLFEYFSETQRNKGNFPGRFSGRQFSNSRSEMNVSTLELGDSALYLCASSWTGSRDTEAFFGQGTRLTVV.

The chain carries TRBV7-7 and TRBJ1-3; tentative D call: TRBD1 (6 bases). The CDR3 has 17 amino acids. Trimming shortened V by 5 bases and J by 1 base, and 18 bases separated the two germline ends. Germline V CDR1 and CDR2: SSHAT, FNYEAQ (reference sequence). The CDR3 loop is CASSPTTGLGSGNTIYF. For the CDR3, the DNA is TGTGCCAGCAGCCCGACGACAGGTCTTGGGTCTGGAAACACCATATATTTT. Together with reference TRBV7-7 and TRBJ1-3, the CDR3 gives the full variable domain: GAGVSQSPRYKVTKRGQDVTLRCDPISSHATLYWYQQALGQGPEFLTYFNYEAQPDKSGLPSDRFSAERPEGSISTLTIQRTEQRDSAMYRCASSPTTGLGSGNTIYFGEGSWLTVV.

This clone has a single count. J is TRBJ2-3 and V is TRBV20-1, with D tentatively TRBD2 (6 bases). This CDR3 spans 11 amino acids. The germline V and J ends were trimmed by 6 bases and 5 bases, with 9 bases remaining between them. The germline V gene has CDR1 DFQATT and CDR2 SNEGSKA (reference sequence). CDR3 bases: TGCAGTGCCGCAGCGGGAGATACGCAGTATTTT. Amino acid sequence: CSAAAGDTQYF.

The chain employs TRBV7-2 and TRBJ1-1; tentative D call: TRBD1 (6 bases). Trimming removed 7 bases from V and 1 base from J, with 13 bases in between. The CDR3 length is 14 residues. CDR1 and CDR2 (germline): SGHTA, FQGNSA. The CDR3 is CASNLDRQNTEAFF. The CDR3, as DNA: TGTGCCAGCAATCTGGACAGACAGAACACTGAAGCTTTCTTT.

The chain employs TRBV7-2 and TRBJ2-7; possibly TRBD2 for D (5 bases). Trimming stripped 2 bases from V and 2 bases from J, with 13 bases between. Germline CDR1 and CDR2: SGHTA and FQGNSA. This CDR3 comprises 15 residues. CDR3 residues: CASSLTGMPTYEQYF. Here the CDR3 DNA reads TGTGCCAGCAGCTTAACGGGGATGCCGACCTACGAGCAGTACTTC.

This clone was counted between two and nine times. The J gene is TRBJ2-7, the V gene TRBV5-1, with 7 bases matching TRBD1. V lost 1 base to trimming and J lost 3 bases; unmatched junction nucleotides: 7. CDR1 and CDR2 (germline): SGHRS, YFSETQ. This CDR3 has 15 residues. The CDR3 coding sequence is TGCGCCAGCAGCTTGAGAGGACAGGCGGGCTACGAGCAGTACTTC. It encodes CASSLRGQAGYEQYF. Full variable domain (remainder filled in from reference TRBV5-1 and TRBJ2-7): KAGVTQTPRYLIKTRGQQVTLSCSPISGHRSVSWYQQTPGQGLQFLFEYFSETQRNKGNFPGRFSGRQFSNSRSEMNVSTLELGDSALYLCASSLRGQAGYEQYFGPGTRLTVT.

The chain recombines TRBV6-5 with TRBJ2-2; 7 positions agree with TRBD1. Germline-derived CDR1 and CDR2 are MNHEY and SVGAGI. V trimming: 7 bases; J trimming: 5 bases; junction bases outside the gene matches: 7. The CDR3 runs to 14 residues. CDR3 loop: CASNLDRATGELFF. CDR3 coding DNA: TGTGCCAGCAACCTCGACAGGGCGACCGGGGAGCTGTTTTTT.

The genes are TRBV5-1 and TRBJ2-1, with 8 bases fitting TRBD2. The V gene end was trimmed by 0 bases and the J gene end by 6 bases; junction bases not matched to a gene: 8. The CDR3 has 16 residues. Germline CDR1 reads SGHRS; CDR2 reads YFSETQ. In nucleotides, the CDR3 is TGCGCCAGCAGCTTGGATCCAGCGGGGGCGTCCAATGAGCAGTTCTTC. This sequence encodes CASSLDPAGASNEQFF.

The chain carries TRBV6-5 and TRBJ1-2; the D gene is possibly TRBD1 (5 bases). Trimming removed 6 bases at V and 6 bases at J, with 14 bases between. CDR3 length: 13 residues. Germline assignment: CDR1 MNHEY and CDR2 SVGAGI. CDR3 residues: CASRVDRQNGYTF. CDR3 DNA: TGTGCCAGCAGAGTCGATAGACAGAATGGCTACACCTTC.

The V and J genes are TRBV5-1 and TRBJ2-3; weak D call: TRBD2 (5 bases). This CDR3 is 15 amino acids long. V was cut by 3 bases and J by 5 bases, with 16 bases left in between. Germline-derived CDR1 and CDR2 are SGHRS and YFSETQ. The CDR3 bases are TGCGCCAGCAGCTCCCAGTCGGGGTTAAAAGATACGCAGTATTTT. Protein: CASSSQSGLKDTQYF.

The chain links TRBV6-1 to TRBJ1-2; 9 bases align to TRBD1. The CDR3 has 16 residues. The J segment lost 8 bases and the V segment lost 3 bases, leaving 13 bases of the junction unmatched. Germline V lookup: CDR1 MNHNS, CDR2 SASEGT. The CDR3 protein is CASSDLRDRAGIGYTF. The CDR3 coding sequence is TGTGCCAGCAGTGACCTACGGGACAGGGCTGGGATCGGCTACACCTTC.